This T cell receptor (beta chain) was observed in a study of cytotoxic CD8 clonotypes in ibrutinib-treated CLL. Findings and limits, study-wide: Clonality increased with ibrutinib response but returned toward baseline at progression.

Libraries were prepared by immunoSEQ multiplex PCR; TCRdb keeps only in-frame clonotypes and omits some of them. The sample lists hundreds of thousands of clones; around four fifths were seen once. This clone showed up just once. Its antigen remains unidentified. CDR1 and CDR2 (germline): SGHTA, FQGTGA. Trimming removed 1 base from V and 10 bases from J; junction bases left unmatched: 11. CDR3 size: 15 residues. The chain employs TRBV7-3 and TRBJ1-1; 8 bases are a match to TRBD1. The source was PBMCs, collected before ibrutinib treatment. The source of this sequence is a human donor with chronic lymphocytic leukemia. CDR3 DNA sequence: TGTGCCAGCAGCTTAATCGGACAGGGCCTCTCAGGAGCTTTCTTT. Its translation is CASSLIGQGLSGAFF.